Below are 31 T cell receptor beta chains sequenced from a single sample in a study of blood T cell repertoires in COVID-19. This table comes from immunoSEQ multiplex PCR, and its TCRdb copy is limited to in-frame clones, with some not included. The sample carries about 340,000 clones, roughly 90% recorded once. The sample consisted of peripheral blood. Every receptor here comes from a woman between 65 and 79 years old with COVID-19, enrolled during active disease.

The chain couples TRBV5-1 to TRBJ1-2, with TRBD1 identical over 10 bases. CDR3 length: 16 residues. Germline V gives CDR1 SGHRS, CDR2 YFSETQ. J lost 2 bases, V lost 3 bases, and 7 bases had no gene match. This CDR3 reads CASSSGTGEANYGYTF. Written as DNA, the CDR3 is TGCGCCAGCAGCTCCGGGACAGGGGAGGCAAACTATGGCTACACCTTC. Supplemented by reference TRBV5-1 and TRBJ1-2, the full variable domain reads KAGVTQTPRYLIKTRGQQVTLSCSPISGHRSVSWYQQTPGQGLQFLFEYFSETQRNKGNFPGRFSGRQFSNSRSEMNVSTLELGDSALYLCASSSGTGEANYGYTFGSGTRLTVV.

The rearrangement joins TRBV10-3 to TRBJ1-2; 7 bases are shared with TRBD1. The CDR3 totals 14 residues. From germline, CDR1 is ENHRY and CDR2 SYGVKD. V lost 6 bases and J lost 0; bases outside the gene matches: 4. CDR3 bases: TGTGCCATCAGGAGGGACAGTGCTAACTATGGCTACACCTTC. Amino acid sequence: CAIRRDSANYGYTF.

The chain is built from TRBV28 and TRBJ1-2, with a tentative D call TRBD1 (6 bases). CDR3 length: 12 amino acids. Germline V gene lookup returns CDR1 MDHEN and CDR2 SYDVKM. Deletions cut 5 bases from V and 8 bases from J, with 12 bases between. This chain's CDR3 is CASSGTQGGYTF. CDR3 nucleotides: TGTGCCAGCAGTGGAACCCAGGGGGGCTACACCTTC.

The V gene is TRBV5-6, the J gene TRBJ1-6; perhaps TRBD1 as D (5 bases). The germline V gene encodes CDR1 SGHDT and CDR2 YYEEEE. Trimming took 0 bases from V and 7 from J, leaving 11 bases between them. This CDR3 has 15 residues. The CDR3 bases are TGTGCCAGCAGCTTGGAGGGGATTGGAAATTCACCCCTCCACTTT. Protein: CASSLEGIGNSPLHF.

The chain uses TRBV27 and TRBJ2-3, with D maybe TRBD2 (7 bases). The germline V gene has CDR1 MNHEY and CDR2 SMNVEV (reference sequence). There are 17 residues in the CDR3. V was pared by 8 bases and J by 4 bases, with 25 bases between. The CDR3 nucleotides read TGTGCCAGCTCCCCCTGGGGGGGGCTAATCTCCCCAGATACGCAGTATTTT. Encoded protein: CASSPWGGLISPDTQYF.

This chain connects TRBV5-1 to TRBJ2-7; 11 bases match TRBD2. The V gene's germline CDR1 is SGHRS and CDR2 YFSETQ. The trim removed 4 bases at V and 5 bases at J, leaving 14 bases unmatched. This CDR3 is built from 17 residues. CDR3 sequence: CASSRALTSGVVDEQYF. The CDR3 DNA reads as TGCGCCAGCAGCCGGGCCCTGACTAGCGGGGTTGTGGACGAGCAGTACTTC.

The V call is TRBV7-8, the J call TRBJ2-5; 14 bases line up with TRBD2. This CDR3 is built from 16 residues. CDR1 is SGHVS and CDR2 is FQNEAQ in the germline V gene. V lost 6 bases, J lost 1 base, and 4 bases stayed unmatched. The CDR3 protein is CASRWTSGGIQETQYF. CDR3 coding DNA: TGTGCCAGCAGATGGACTAGCGGGGGGATCCAAGAGACCCAGTACTTC.

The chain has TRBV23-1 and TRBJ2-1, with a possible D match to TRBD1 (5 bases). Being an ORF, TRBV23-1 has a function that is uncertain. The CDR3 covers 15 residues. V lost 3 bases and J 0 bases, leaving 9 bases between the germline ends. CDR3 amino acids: CASSHRQSSYNEQFF. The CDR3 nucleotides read TGCGCCAGCAGTCATAGACAGAGCTCCTACAATGAGCAGTTCTTC.

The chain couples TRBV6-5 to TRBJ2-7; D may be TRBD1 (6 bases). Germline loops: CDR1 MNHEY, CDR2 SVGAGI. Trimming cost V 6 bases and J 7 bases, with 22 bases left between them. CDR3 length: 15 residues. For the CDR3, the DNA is TGTGCCAGCAGATCTCACAGGGCTGTGTTTTATGAGCAGTACTTC. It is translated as CASRSHRAVFYEQYF.

The chain's CDR3 is CASSQVTGWETQYF. CDR3 DNA: TGCGCCAGCAGCCAAGTGACGGGATGGGAGACCCAGTACTTC. The V call is TRBV4-1, the J call TRBJ2-5; D is perhaps TRBD2 (5 bases). Trimming removed 1 base at V and 5 bases at J, with 11 bases between. CDR3 length: 14 residues. Germline V lookup: CDR1 MGHRA, CDR2 YSYEKL.

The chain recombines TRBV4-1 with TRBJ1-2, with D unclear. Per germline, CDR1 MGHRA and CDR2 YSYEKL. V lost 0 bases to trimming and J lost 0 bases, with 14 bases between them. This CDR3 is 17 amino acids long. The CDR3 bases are TGCGCCAGCAGCCAAGATTTAATGGCCTTATCTAACTATGGCTACACCTTC. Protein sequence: CASSQDLMALSNYGYTF.

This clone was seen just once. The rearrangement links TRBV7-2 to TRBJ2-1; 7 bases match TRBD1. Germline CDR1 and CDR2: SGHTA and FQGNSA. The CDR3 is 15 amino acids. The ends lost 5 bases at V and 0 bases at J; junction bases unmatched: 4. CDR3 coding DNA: TGTGCCAGCAGCGTGGCAGGGGGCTCCTACAATGAGCAGTTCTTC. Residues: CASSVAGGSYNEQFF. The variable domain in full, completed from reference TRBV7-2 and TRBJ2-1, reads GAGVSQSPSNKVTEKGKDVELRCDPISGHTALYWYRQSLGQGLEFLIYFQGNSAPDKSGLPSDRFSAERTGGSVSTLTIQRTQQEDSAVYLCASSVAGGSYNEQFFGPGTRLTVL.

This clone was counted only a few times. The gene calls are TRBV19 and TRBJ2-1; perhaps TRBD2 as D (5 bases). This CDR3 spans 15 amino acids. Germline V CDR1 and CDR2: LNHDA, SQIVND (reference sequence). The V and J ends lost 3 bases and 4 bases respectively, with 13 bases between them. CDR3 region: CASSMDFRKYNEQFF. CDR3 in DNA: TGTGCCAGTAGTATGGACTTCCGAAAATACAATGAGCAGTTCTTC.

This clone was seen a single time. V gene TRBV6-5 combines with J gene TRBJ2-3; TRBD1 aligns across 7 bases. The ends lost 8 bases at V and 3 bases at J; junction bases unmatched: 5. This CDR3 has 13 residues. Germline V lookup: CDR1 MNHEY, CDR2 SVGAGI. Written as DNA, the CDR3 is TGTGCCAGCCTCGAGGGGGCGACAGATACGCAGTATTTT. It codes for CASLEGATDTQYF.

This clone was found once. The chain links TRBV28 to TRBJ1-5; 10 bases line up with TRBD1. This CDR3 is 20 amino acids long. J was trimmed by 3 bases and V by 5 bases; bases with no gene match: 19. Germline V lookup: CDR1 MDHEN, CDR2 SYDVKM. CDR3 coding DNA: TGTGCCAGCAGTGGATCGGGACAGGGGCCCGAGGCGTCCGTCAATCAGCCCCAGCATTTT. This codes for CASSGSGQGPEASVNQPQHF.

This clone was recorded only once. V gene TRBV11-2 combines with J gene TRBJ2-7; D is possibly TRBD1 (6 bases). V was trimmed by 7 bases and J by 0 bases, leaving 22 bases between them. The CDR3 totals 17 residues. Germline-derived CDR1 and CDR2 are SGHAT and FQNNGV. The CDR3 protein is CASTPILHRDHSYEQYF. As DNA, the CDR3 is TGTGCCAGCACCCCGATCCTGCACAGGGATCACTCCTACGAGCAGTACTTC.

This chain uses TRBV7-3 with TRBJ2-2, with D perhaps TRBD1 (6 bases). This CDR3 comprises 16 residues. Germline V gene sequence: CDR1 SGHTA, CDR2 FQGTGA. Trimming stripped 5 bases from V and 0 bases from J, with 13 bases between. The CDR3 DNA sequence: TGTGCCAGCAGCCGATGGGACATTTCGAACACCGGGGAGCTGTTTTTT. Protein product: CASSRWDISNTGELFF. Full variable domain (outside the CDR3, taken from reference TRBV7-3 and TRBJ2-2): GAGVSQTPSNKVTEKGKYVELRCDPISGHTALYWYRQSLGQGPEFLIYFQGTGAADDSGLPNDRFFAVRPEGSVSTLKIQRTERGDSAVYLCASSRWDISNTGELFFGEGSRLTVL.

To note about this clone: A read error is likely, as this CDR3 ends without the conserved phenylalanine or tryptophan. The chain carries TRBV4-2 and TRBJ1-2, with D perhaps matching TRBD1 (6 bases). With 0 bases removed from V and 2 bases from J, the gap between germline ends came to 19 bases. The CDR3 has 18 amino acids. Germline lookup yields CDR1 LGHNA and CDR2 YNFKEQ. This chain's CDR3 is CASSQEELLYQGNYGYTL. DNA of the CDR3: TGTGCCAGCAGCCAAGAAGAACTGCTCTACCAGGGGAACTATGGCTACACCCTC.

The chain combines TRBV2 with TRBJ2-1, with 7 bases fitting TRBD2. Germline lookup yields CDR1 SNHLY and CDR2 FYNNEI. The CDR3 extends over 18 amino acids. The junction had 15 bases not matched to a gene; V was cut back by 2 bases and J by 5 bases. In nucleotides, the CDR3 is TGTGCCAGCAGTGAATACGCCGCGAGGGGCGGGGGAAACAATGAGCAGTTCTTC. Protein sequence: CASSEYAARGGGNNEQFF.

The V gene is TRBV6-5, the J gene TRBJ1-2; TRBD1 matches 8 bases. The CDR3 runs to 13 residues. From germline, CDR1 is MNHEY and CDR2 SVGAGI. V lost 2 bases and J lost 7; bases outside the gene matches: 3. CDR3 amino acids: CASSYPGQGGYTF. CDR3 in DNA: TGTGCCAGCAGTTACCCCGGACAGGGTGGCTACACCTTC.

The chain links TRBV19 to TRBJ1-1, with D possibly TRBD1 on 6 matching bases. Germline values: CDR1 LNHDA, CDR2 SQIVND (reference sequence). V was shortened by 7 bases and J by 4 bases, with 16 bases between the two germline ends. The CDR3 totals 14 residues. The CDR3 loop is CASTPRGYGTEAFF. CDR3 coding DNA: TGTGCCAGTACCCCCAGGGGTTACGGCACTGAAGCTTTCTTT.

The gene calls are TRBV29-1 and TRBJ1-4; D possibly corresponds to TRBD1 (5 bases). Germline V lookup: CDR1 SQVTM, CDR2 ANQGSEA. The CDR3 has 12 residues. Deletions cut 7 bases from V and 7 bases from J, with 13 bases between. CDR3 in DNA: TGCAGCGCCATTCAGGGAACTGAAAAACTGTTTTTT. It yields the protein CSAIQGTEKLFF.

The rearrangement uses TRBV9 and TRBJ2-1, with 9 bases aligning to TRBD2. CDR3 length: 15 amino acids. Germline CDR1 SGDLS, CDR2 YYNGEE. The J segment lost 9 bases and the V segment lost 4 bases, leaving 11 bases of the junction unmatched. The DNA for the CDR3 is TGTGCCAGCAGCCTCGATAGCGGGGGTCAAGGTGAGCAGTTCTTC. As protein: CASSLDSGGQGEQFF.

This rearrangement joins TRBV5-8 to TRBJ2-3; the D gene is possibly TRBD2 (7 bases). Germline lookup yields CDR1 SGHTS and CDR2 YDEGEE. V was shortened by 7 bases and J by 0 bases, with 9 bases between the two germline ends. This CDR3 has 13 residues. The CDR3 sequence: CASGGGSTDTQYF. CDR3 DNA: TGTGCCAGCGGGGGGGGCAGCACAGATACGCAGTATTTT. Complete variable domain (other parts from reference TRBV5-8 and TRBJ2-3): EAGVTQSPTHLIKTRGQQATLRCSPISGHTSVYWYQQALGLGLQFLLWYDEGEERNRGNFPPRFSGRQFPNYSSELNVNALELEDSALYLCASGGGSTDTQYFGPGTRLTVL.

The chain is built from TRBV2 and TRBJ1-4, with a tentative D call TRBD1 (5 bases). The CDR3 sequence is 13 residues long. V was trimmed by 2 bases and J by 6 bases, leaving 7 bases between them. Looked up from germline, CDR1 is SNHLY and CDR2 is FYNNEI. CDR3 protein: CASSETGDEKLFF. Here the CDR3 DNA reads TGTGCCAGCAGTGAAACGGGGGATGAAAAACTGTTTTTT.

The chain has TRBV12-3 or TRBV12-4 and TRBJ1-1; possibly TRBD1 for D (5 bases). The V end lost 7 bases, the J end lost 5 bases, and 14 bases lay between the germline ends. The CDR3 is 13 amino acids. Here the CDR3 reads CASNVLGGTEAFF. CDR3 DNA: TGTGCCAGCAATGTGTTGGGGGGGACTGAAGCTTTCTTT.

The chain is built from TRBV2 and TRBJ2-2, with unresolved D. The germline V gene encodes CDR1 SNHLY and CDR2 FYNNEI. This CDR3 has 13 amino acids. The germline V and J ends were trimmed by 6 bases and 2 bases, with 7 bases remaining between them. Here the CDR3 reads CASSALNTGELFF. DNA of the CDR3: TGTGCCAGCAGCGCCCTAAACACCGGGGAGCTGTTTTTT.

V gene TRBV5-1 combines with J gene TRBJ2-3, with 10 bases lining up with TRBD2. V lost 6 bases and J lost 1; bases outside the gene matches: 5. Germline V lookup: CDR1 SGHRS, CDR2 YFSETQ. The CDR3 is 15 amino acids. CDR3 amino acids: CASTSGLAGTDTQYF. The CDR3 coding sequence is TGCGCCAGCACATCAGGACTAGCGGGCACAGATACGCAGTATTTT.

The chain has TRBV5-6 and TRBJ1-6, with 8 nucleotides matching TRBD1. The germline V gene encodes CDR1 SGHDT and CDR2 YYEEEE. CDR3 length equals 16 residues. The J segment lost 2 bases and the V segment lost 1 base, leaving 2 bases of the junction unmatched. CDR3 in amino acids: CASSLTGGAYNSPLHF. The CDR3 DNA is TGTGCCAGCAGCTTGACAGGGGGGGCCTATAATTCACCCCTCCACTTT.

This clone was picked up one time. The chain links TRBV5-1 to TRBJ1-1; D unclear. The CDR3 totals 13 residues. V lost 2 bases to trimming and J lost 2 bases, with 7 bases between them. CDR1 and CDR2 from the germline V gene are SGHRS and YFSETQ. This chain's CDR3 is CASSLRDNTEAFF. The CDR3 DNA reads TGCGCCAGCAGCTTACGAGATAACACTGAAGCTTTCTTT.

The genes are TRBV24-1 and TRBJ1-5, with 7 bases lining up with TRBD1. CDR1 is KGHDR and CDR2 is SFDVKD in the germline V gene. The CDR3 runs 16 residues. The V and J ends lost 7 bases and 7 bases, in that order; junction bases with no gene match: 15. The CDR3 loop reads CATSAGVGGIRQPQHF. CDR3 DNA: TGTGCCACCAGCGCCGGGGTAGGGGGCATTCGACAGCCCCAGCATTTT.